This entry features one T cell receptor (beta chain) sequence. The data derive from a study of early T cells in non-severe SARS-CoV-2 infection. Attachment of unique molecular identifiers was made to individual cDNA molecules. TCRdb independently ran MiXCR on the 5' RACE reads; one entry per CDR3 protein. The data hold about 46,000 distinct CDR3 sequences, with 5% to 5.5% observed a single time. Trimming removed 4 bases from V and 0 bases from J; junction bases left unmatched: 4. This CDR3 is built from 16 residues. Germline V gene data show CDR1 as MGHRA and CDR2 as YSYEKL. The receptor was isolated from an adult who was a healthcare worker with PCR-confirmed SARS-CoV-2 infection or an uninfected control (not recorded which). The source material was whole blood, sampled at baseline. The rearrangement joins TRBV4-1 to TRBJ2-2, with 8 positions matching TRBD1. The DNA for the CDR3 is TGCGCCAGCAGCCTCACACAGGGGGCGAACACCGGGGAGCTGTTTTTT. Translating gives CASSLTQGANTGELFF.